The 31 T cell receptor beta chains below were found in one sample sequenced in a study of radiotherapy plus CTLA-4 blockade in lung cancer. Profiled with immunoSEQ multiplex PCR; TCRdb holds only in-frame clones, not every one. Seen here are tens of thousands of clones, 76% observed once, and the top ten hold approximately 2.9%. The source material was peripheral blood, sampled from a patient treated with radiotherapy plus ipilimumab. The origin of the receptors is a human donor with non-small cell lung cancer who had a complete response to radiotherapy plus ipilimumab.

V and J are TRBV7-9 and TRBJ2-7; TRBD2 aligns across 9 bases. V dropped 1 base and J dropped 2; count of bases not matched to a gene: 6. The CDR3 is made up of 16 amino acids. Germline values: CDR1 SEHNR, CDR2 FQNEAQ (reference sequence). Here the CDR3 reads CASSLDSGGRAYEQYF. Here the CDR3 DNA reads TGTGCCAGCAGCTTAGATAGCGGCGGGAGGGCCTACGAGCAGTACTTC.

The chain combines TRBV2 with TRBJ2-7; 15 bases map to TRBD2. With 6 bases clipped from V and 7 bases from J, the junction kept 7 bases outside the gene matches. The CDR3 contains 15 residues. Germline values: CDR1 SNHLY, CDR2 FYNNEI. The CDR3 reads CASSRTSGRAEEQYF. In DNA form, the CDR3 reads TGTGCCAGCAGCAGGACTAGCGGGAGGGCCGAGGAGCAGTACTTC. Drawing the rest from reference TRBV2 and TRBJ2-7, the complete variable domain is EPEVTQTPSHQVTQMGQEVILRCVPISNHLYFYWYRQILGQKVEFLVSFYNNEISEKSEIFDDQFSVERPDGSNFTLKIRSTKLEDSAMYFCASSRTSGRAEEQYFGPGTRLTVT.

This chain links TRBV30 with TRBJ1-6; D is possibly TRBD1 (6 bases). The CDR3 loop spans 16 amino acids. The V end lost 1 base, the J end lost 0 bases, and 10 bases lay between the germline ends. In germline, CDR1 is GTSNPN, CDR2 SVGIG (reference sequence). The CDR3 nucleotides are TGTGCCTGGAGTGCTACAGGGTACTCCTATAATTCACCCCTCCACTTT. The encoded protein is CAWSATGYSYNSPLHF.

The rearrangement joins TRBV2 to TRBJ2-1, with D unclear. CDR3 length: 11 amino acids. With 5 bases removed from V and 9 bases from J, the gap between germline ends came to 8 bases. In germline, CDR1 is SNHLY, CDR2 FYNNEI. The CDR3 sequence is CASSYSSEQFF. The CDR3 DNA is TGTGCCAGCAGTTACAGCTCTGAGCAGTTCTTC.

The genes are TRBV5-1 and TRBJ2-4; D is possibly TRBD2 (7 bases). CDR3 size: 14 residues. V dropped 2 bases and J dropped 5 bases, with 11 bases sitting between them. From germline, CDR1 is SGHRS and CDR2 YFSETQ. In DNA, the CDR3 is TGCGCCAGCAGCTTCGGGGGGCTACAAAACATTCAGTACTTC. Its protein product is CASSFGGLQNIQYF.

J is TRBJ2-2 and V is TRBV13; perhaps TRBD1 as D (6 bases). The germline V gene has CDR1 PRHDT and CDR2 FYEKMQ (reference sequence). Trimming left V 6 bases short and J 7 bases short, with 24 bases between. The CDR3 runs to 17 residues. CDR3 region: CASRVMGLGQLGGELFF. CDR3 DNA sequence: TGTGCCAGCAGGGTCATGGGTCTCGGACAGCTTGGCGGGGAGCTGTTTTTT.

This clone was seen a handful of times. The chain couples TRBV7-2 to TRBJ2-7, with TRBD2 identical over 11 bases. V was clipped by 2 bases and J by 5 bases; unmatched bases: 11. CDR1 SGHTA and CDR2 FQGNSA come from the germline V gene. The length of the CDR3 is 17 residues. CDR3 DNA sequence: TGTGCCAGCAGCTTACGTATGTTGACTAGCGGGGATAACGAGCAGTACTTC. This gives the protein CASSLRMLTSGDNEQYF.

Details on this clone: A read error may explain this, as a much larger clone is one base away. The rearrangement links TRBV6-6 to TRBJ1-1, with TRBD1 matching 7 bases. V shed 6 bases, J shed 1 base, and the junction held 2 bases outside the gene matches. CDR1 is MNHNY, CDR2 SVGAGI, per germline (reference sequence). The CDR3 spans 13 residues. CDR3 sequence reads: CASRRQGNTEAFF. Here the CDR3 DNA reads TGTGCCAGCAGGCGACAGGGGAACACTGAAGCTTTCTTT.

This sequence joins TRBV28 and TRBJ1-1; D not resolved. Trimming took 3 bases from V and 1 from J, leaving 6 bases between them. The CDR3 contains 13 residues. Per the germline V gene, CDR1 is MDHEN and CDR2 is SYDVKM. CDR3: CASSFLSNTEAFF. The CDR3 DNA is TGTGCCAGCAGTTTTCTCTCGAACACTGAAGCTTTCTTT.

This clone has more than one count but fewer than ten. V usage is TRBV4-3 and J usage is TRBJ1-3; possibly TRBD1 for D (5 bases). With 3 bases removed from V and 1 base from J, the gap between germline ends came to 10 bases. The CDR3 totals 15 residues. Germline lookup yields CDR1 LGHNA and CDR2 YSLEER. The CDR3 protein is CASSHLTASGNTIYF. CDR3 nucleotides: TGCGCCAGCAGCCACCTGACAGCATCTGGAAACACCATATATTTT.

The genes are TRBV30 and TRBJ2-7; 8 bases align to TRBD1. Germline-derived CDR1 and CDR2 are GTSNPN and SVGIG (reference sequence). CDR3 size: 13 residues. V trimming: 5 bases; J trimming: 7 bases; junction bases outside the gene matches: 10. The CDR3 sequence is CAWGETGAREQYF. The CDR3 coding sequence is TGTGCCTGGGGAGAGACAGGGGCGCGTGAGCAGTACTTC.

In regard to this clone: A read error may account for a junction end that differs from germline. The gene calls are TRBV5-1 and TRBJ2-7; the D gene is possibly TRBD1 (5 bases). This CDR3 is built from 14 residues. Germline CDR1 reads SGHRS; CDR2 reads YFSETQ. CDR3 sequence reads: CASSLRVRSYEQYF. The CDR3 DNA sequence: TGTGCCAGCAGCCTCAGGGTAAGGTCCTACGAGCAGTACTTC.

V and J are TRBV19 and TRBJ1-2; D not resolved. This CDR3 has 13 residues. The V end was cut by 3 bases, the J end by 8 bases, with 13 bases between. Germline assignment: CDR1 LNHDA and CDR2 SQIVND (reference sequence). The CDR3 coding sequence is TGTGCCAGTAGTATGGTGGTGGAGTTCGGCTACACCTTC. The encoded protein is CASSMVVEFGYTF.

This clone was observed a few times. The V gene is TRBV19, the J gene TRBJ1-5, with 10 bases matching TRBD1. CDR3 length: 16 residues. J lost 0 bases, V lost 4 bases, and 3 bases had no gene match. The germline V gene encodes CDR1 LNHDA and CDR2 SQIVND (reference sequence). The CDR3 sequence: CASSRGQGNSNQPQHF. CDR3 DNA sequence: TGTGCCAGTAGTAGGGGACAGGGGAATAGCAATCAGCCCCAGCATTTT.

This clone was detected a few times. The rearrangement joins TRBV4-3 to TRBJ1-4; maybe TRBD1 (6 bases). CDR1 is LGHNA and CDR2 is YSLEER in the germline V gene. The CDR3 extends over 15 amino acids. V lost 3 bases to trimming and J lost 8 bases, with 16 bases between them. CDR3 loop: CASSQKQGVGEKLFF. The CDR3 nucleotides are TGCGCCAGCAGCCAGAAACAGGGCGTCGGCGAAAAACTGTTTTTT.

This sequence joins TRBV11-2 and TRBJ2-1; 13 bases are shared with TRBD2. J lost 5 bases, V lost 4 bases, and 2 bases had no gene match. The CDR3 extends over 15 amino acids. CDR1 is SGHAT, CDR2 FQNNGV, per germline. The CDR3 bases are TGTGCCAGCAGCTGGACTAGCGGGGGTCACAATGAGCAGTTCTTC. Residues: CASSWTSGGHNEQFF.

In its sample, this clone was seen a few times. The chain employs TRBV30 and TRBJ1-2, with TRBD1 as a possible D gene (5 bases). Germline CDR1 is GTSNPN and CDR2 is SVGIG (reference sequence). The CDR3 totals 15 residues. The V and J ends lost 6 bases and 8 bases respectively, with 25 bases between them. The CDR3 loop reads CACQIYKGRLNGYTF. The CDR3, as DNA: TGTGCCTGCCAGATATACAAGGGGCGATTGAACGGCTACACCTTC.

The chain recombines TRBV19 with TRBJ2-7; possible D gene TRBD1, 6 bases. Trimming shortened V by 3 bases and J by 0 bases, and 12 bases separated the two germline ends. In germline, CDR1 is LNHDA, CDR2 SQIVND (reference sequence). The CDR3 totals 15 residues. CDR3: CASSMGTTPSYEQYF. For the CDR3, the DNA is TGTGCCAGTAGTATGGGGACAACGCCCTCCTACGAGCAGTACTTC.

This clone showed up just a few times. The chain employs TRBV10-1 and TRBJ2-3, with a weak D call TRBD2 (6 bases). Trimming left V 4 bases short and J 1 base short, with 12 bases between. The CDR3 is 15 amino acids. Germline V CDR1 and CDR2: WNHNN, SYGVQD (reference sequence). CDR3 nucleotides: TGCGCCAGCAGTGGAGCTTCTAGCGGCACAGATACGCAGTATTTT. Amino acids: CASSGASSGTDTQYF.

Regarding this clone: One junction end does not reproduce the germline sequence, and a read error may be involved. The V call is TRBV7-7, the J call TRBJ2-7; D is ambiguous. Germline-derived CDR1 and CDR2 are SSHAT and FNYEAQ (reference sequence). This CDR3 is 15 amino acids long. The CDR3 region has the DNA TGTGCTAGCAGCTTAGCTCTTGGGCAGAGCTACGAGCAGTACTTC. This translates into CASSLALGQSYEQYF.

The chain employs TRBV7-2 and TRBJ1-4, with D unclear. Trimming cost V 4 bases and J 4 bases, with 19 bases left between them. There are 17 residues in the CDR3. The germline V gene has CDR1 SGHTA and CDR2 FQGNSA. In nucleotides, the CDR3 is TGTGCCAGCAGCTCTTACACCTTAAGCGGGTTTAATGAAAAACTGTTTTTT. Its protein product is CASSSYTLSGFNEKLFF.

V is TRBV30 and J is TRBJ2-7; no definite D call. The germline V and J ends were trimmed by 2 bases and 7 bases, with 12 bases remaining between them. CDR3 length: 12 amino acids. CDR1 and CDR2 (germline): GTSNPN, SVGIG (reference sequence). The CDR3 DNA reads TGTGCCTGGAGTTTGACTTACGGAGAGCAGTACTTC. Protein product: CAWSLTYGEQYF.

The chain combines TRBV2 with TRBJ2-7, with TRBD1 matching 8 bases. This CDR3 region has 15 residues. Per the germline V gene, CDR1 is SNHLY and CDR2 is FYNNEI. The V segment lost 4 bases and the J segment 1 base; nucleotides outside the gene matches: 6. DNA of the CDR3: TGTGCCAGCAGTGGTGGGGACAGGATTTCCTACGAGCAGTACTTC. It specifies CASSGGDRISYEQYF.

The chain joins TRBV27 to TRBJ1-6; unclear D gene. The germline V gene encodes CDR1 MNHEY and CDR2 SMNVEV (reference sequence). Trimming shortened V by 1 base and J by 0 bases, and 10 bases separated the two germline ends. CDR3 length: 17 residues. The CDR3 loop reads CASSLYPGYSYNSPLHF. CDR3 nucleotide sequence: TGTGCCAGCAGTTTATACCCGGGATACTCCTATAATTCACCCCTCCACTTT.

V is TRBV11-3 and J is TRBJ2-7; 7 nucleotides align to TRBD2. The CDR3 length is 15 residues. With V trimmed by 5 bases and J by 7 bases, 14 bases remained unmatched. In germline, CDR1 is SGHNT, CDR2 YENEEA. This CDR3 is CASSPEGAGYSEQYF. CDR3 sequence (DNA): TGTGCCAGCAGCCCCGAGGGAGCGGGGTACTCGGAGCAGTACTTC. Variable domain in full (rest from reference TRBV11-3 and TRBJ2-7): EAGVVQSPRYKIIEKKQPVAFWCNPISGHNTLYWYLQNLGQGPELLIRYENEEAVDDSQLPKDRFSAERLKGVDSTLKIQPAELGDSAVYLCASSPEGAGYSEQYFGPGTRLTVT.

V usage is TRBV5-1 and J usage is TRBJ2-1; tentative D call: TRBD1 (6 bases). Germline V lookup: CDR1 SGHRS, CDR2 YFSETQ. The CDR3 is made up of 14 amino acids. Trimming cost V 2 bases and J 8 bases, with 14 bases left between them. CDR3 loop: CASSFGHKGDEQFF. As DNA, the CDR3 is TGCGCCAGCAGCTTCGGGCACAAGGGGGATGAGCAGTTCTTC.

The DNA for the CDR3 is TGTGCCAGCAGCTTGAGAGGGGGCCACAATCAGCCCCAGCATTTT. This translates into CASSLRGGHNQPQHF. V gene TRBV7-2 combines with J gene TRBJ1-5; 7 nucleotides line up with TRBD1. V dropped 3 bases and J dropped 3; count of bases not matched to a gene: 5. Germline CDR1 and CDR2: SGHTA and FQGNSA. This CDR3 comprises 15 residues.

This clone has more than one count but fewer than ten. The gene calls are TRBV7-2 and TRBJ1-1, with a tentative D call TRBD1 (5 bases). The V end was cut by 7 bases, the J end by 4 bases, with 16 bases between. Germline V lookup: CDR1 SGHTA, CDR2 FQGNSA. The CDR3 sequence is 14 residues long. This CDR3 is CASTVTTQGTEAFF. The CDR3 DNA follows: TGTGCCAGCACCGTAACAACTCAGGGCACTGAAGCTTTCTTT.

This chain uses TRBV29-1 with TRBJ2-1; maybe TRBD1 (5 bases). The CDR3 spans 13 residues. Trimming took 5 bases from V and 2 from J, leaving 10 bases between them. The germline CDR1 and CDR2 sequences are SQVTM and ANQGSEA. The CDR3 DNA follows: TGCAGCGTTTTTGCAGGGCCCTACAATGAGCAGTTCTTC. Amino acid sequence: CSVFAGPYNEQFF.

This clone was picked up many times. The chain is built from TRBV18 and TRBJ2-2; D is unresolved. The V gene lost 3 bases and the J gene lost 2 bases, with 7 bases spanning the gap. This CDR3 has 14 amino acids. Germline lookup yields CDR1 KGHSH and CDR2 LQKENI. DNA for the CDR3: TGTGCCAGCTCACCCAGTCCCAACACCGGGGAGCTGTTTTTT. Residues: CASSPSPNTGELFF. Full variable domain (remainder filled in from reference TRBV18 and TRBJ2-2): NAGVMQNPRHLVRRRGQEARLRCSPMKGHSHVYWYRQLPEEGLKFMVYLQKENIIDESGMPKERFSAEFPKEGPSILRIQQVVRGDSAAYFCASSPSPNTGELFFGEGSRLTVL.

This clone was picked up a small number of times. This chain connects TRBV5-8 to TRBJ2-7, with 7 bases aligning to TRBD2. V lost 5 bases, J lost 1 base, and 9 bases stayed unmatched. CDR1 is SGHTS, CDR2 YDEGEE, per germline. The length of the CDR3 is 15 residues. The CDR3 sequence is CASSQQRDSSYEQYF. The DNA of the CDR3 is TGTGCCAGCAGTCAACAGCGGGACTCTTCCTACGAGCAGTACTTC.